Following are 8 T cell receptor beta chains from one sample sequenced in a study of CD39 and CD103 CD8 tumor-infiltrating T cells (dated by TCRdb to 2016 to 2018). The library was made by the immunoSEQ multiplex PCR assay. In TCRdb, the immuneACCESS table is reduced to in-frame sequences with V and J assigned. These tables do not hold every clone; where another copy was compared, an unresolved V gene accounts for under half, and the others remain unexplained. For this sample the table gives thousands of clones, of which roughly three fifths were detected only once. The biggest ten clones account for 45% to 70% of the sample. Sequences were obtained from CD8+ T cells sorted from blood. The cell subset or site tag for this specimen amounts to: total memory CD8 T cells (CD45RA-CCR7+/-) from blood or uninvolved lymph node. Source of these receptors: a human donor with head and neck squamous cell carcinoma.

The V call is TRBV28, the J call TRBJ2-7, with 8 bases that match TRBD1. There are 14 residues in the CDR3. J lost 4 bases, V lost 6 bases, and 8 bases had no gene match. The germline V gene has CDR1 MDHEN and CDR2 SYDVKM. The CDR3 here is CASRDDRGRYEQYF. For the CDR3, the DNA is TGTGCCAGCAGGGACGACAGGGGCAGGTACGAGCAGTACTTC.

The chain carries TRBV4-1 and TRBJ2-1; the match to TRBD2 covers 9 bases. CDR3 length equals 18 residues. V gave up 5 bases and J gave up 2 bases; unmatched junction bases: 13. CDR1 is MGHRA and CDR2 is YSYEKL in the germline V gene. CDR3 DNA sequence: TGCGCCAGCAGCGAAGGCCTGGGGACTAGCCTTACCTACAATGAGCAGTTCTTC. Its protein product is CASSEGLGTSLTYNEQFF.

The genes are TRBV7-3 and TRBJ2-1; 7 bases align to TRBD2. The CDR3 covers 13 residues. The V gene end was trimmed by 2 bases and the J gene end by 12 bases; junction bases not matched to a gene: 7. Germline assignment: CDR1 SGHTA and CDR2 FQGTGA. The CDR3 sequence: CASSLLGGEGQFF. CDR3 coding DNA: TGTGCCAGCAGCTTATTGGGGGGGGAAGGGCAGTTCTTC.

The gene calls are TRBV4-1 and TRBJ1-1; D gene ambiguous. The length of the CDR3 is 14 residues. Trimming pared 1 base from V and 2 bases from J, leaving 8 bases between. Germline V gene lookup returns CDR1 MGHRA and CDR2 YSYEKL. The CDR3 nucleotides are TGCGCCAGCAGCCAAGGACCCCTCAACACTGAAGCTTTCTTT. Amino acid sequence: CASSQGPLNTEAFF.

V is TRBV7-9 and J is TRBJ1-1, with D uncertain. Between the trimmed V and J ends, which lost 4 bases and 11 bases, there was a span of 8 bases. This CDR3 has 10 amino acids. Germline-derived CDR1 and CDR2 are SEHNR and FQNEAQ (reference sequence). CDR3 sequence (DNA): TGTGCCAGCAGCTCCCCCCCCGCTTTCTTT. Protein product: CASSSPPAFF.

The CDR3 loop reads CASSLQKTWTPNTEAFF. CDR3 nucleotide sequence: TGTGCCAGCAGCTTGCAGAAAACCTGGACACCAAACACTGAAGCTTTCTTT. The V gene is TRBV7-2, the J gene TRBJ1-1, with a tentative D call TRBD1 (5 bases). The CDR3 sequence is 17 residues long. Germline CDR1 SGHTA, CDR2 FQGNSA. The ends were cut back, 3 bases at V and 2 bases at J, with 19 bases in the middle.

V is TRBV28 and J is TRBJ1-5; D is ambiguous. CDR3 length: 12 amino acids. Germline assignment: CDR1 MDHEN and CDR2 SYDVKM. V was clipped by 8 bases and J by 4 bases, with 9 bases between them. CDR3 bases: TGTGCCAGCTTTGCCTTGAATCAGCCCCAGCATTTT. Protein: CASFALNQPQHF. Full variable domain (missing parts from reference TRBV28 and TRBJ1-5): DVKVTQSSRYLVKRTGEKVFLECVQDMDHENMFWYRQDPGLGLRLIYFSYDVKMKEKGDIPEGYSVSREKKERFSLILESASTNQTSMYLCASFALNQPQHFGDGTRLSIL.

The count of this clone is one. The chain employs TRBV4-3 and TRBJ1-2; D is ambiguous. Trimming took off 0 bases at V and 3 bases at J, with 11 bases between the two ends. This CDR3 is 15 amino acids long. Per the germline V gene, CDR1 is LGHNA and CDR2 is YSLEER. For the CDR3, the DNA is TGCGCCAGCAGCCAAGATATTTCCGATGACTATGGCTACACCTTC. Translation gives CASSQDISDDYGYTF.